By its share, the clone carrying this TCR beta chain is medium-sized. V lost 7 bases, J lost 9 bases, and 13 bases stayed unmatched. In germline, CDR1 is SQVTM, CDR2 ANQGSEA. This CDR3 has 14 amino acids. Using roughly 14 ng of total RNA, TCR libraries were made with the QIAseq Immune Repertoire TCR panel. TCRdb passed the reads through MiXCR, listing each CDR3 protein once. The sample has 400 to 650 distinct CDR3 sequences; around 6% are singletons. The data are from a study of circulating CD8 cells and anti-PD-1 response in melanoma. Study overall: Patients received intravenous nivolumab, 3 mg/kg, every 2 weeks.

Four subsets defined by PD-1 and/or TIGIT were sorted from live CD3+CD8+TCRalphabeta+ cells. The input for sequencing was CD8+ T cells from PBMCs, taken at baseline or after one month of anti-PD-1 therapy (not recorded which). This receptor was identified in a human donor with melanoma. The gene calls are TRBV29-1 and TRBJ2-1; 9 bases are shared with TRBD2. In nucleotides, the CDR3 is TGCAGCGCCTATTGGGGCGGGGGGGCCGGTGAGCAGTTCTTC. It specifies CSAYWGGGAGEQFF.